The 2 T cell receptor beta chains given below trace back to one sample, sequenced in a study of blood T cell repertoires in COVID-19. The table came from immunoSEQ multiplex PCR; TCRdb's copy has only in-frame clones and leaves some out. The table records around 100,000 clones, 75% to 95% of them present only once. The source material was peripheral blood. The receptors derive from a man in his fifties or sixties with acute or convalescent COVID-19.

The rearrangement uses TRBV12-3 or TRBV12-4 and TRBJ1-1, with D maybe TRBD1 (6 bases). The CDR3 has 13 amino acids. Trimming stripped 6 bases from V and 9 bases from J, with 17 bases between. The CDR3 DNA reads as TGTGCCAGCAGCCTCGTGGGGGGGCTTAAAGCTTTCTTT. It is translated as CASSLVGGLKAFF.

This clone has more than one count but fewer than ten. The chain recombines TRBV9 with TRBJ1-5, with TRBD1 identical over 7 bases. The germline gives CDR1 SGDLS, CDR2 YYNGEE. J was trimmed by 4 bases and V by 0 bases; bases with no gene match: 7. This CDR3 comprises 16 residues. The CDR3 nucleotides are TGTGCCAGCAGCGTAGGGGGACAGAGAGGTAATCAGCCCCAGCATTTT. Translating gives CASSVGGQRGNQPQHF. The full variable domain, completed using reference TRBV9 and TRBJ1-5, is DSGVTQTPKHLITATGQRVTLRCSPRSGDLSVYWYQQSLDQGLQFLIQYYNGEERAKGNILERFSAQQFPDLHSELNLSSLELGDSALYFCASSVGGQRGNQPQHFGDGTRLSIL.